The clone carrying this T cell receptor (beta chain) was observed a few times. Antigen specificity is unknown. This sample stems from a study of blood T cells in healthy people across ages. Whole-study findings and limits: The long-lived group displayed more naive CD4+ cells, plus higher diversity, than the aged donors did.

The trim removed 5 bases at V and 1 base at J, leaving 8 bases unmatched. CDR1 and CDR2 from the germline V gene are SEHNR and FQNEAQ (reference sequence). The CDR3 length is 16 residues. The use of a sample-barcoded 5' primer and a J-beta primer mix characterized a second PCR of 7 to 11 cycles. At least 2.5 million CDR3-containing paired-end reads were obtained per sample. TCRdb redid the calling of the 5' RACE reads with MiXCR, one entry per CDR3 protein. The profile covers approximately 2,000,000 distinct CDR3 sequences, with roughly two fifths appearing a single time and 23% taken by the ten largest.

The sample taken for sequencing was blood. This chain uses TRBV7-9 with TRBJ2-3, with 8 bases aligning to TRBD2. The sequence derives from a human donor in good health. The CDR3 nucleotides read TGTGCCAGCAGCCCCCCAACTAGCGGAGGCACAGATACGCAGTATTTT. Translating gives CASSPPTSGGTDTQYF.